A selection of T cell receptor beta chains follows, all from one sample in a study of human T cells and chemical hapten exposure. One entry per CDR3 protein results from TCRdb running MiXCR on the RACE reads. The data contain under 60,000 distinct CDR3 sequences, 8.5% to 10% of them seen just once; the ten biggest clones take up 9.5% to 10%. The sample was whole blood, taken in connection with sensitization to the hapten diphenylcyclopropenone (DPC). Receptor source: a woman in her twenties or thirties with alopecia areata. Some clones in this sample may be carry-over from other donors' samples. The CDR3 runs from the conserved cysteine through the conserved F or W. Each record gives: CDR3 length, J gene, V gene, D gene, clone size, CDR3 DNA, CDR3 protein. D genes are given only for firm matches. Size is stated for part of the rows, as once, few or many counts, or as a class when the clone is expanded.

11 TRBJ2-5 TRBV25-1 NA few TGTGCCAGCGTTAGCGGTGAGACCCAGTACTTC CASVSGETQYF
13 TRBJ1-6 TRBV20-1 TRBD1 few TGCAGTGGAAGGACAGGGGTAAGGGCACCCCTCCACTTT CSGRTGVRAPLHF
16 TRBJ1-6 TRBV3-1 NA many TGTGCCAGCAGCCCGCGAGGACAACTAAGTAATTCACCCCTCCACTTT CASSPRGQLSNSPLHF
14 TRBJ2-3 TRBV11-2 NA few TGTGCCAGCAGCTTAGCGGGGGCCGGGGATACGCAGTATTTT CASSLAGAGDTQYF
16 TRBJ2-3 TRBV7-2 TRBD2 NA TGTGCCAGCACCACGTTTGCGGGGGGTCTGGGAGATACGCAGTATTTT CASTTFAGGLGDTQYF
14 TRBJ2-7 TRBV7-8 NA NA TGTGCCAGCAGCCCTAGGACCCAGGGCTACGAGCAGTACTTC CASSPRTQGYEQYF
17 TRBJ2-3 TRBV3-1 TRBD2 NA TGTGCCAGCAGCCAAGAGCTAACTAGCGGGGTCACAGATACGCAGTATTTT CASSQELTSGVTDTQYF
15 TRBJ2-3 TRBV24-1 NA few TGTGCCACCAGTGATTTTCGGACAAGCCCAGATACGCAGTATTTT CATSDFRTSPDTQYF
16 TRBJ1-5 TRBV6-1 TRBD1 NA TGTGCCAGCAGGCTCAAAGGGGGCAATGGCAATCAGCCCCAGCATTTT CASRLKGGNGNQPQHF
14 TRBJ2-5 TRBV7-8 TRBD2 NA TGTGCCAGCAGCTCTCCCGGGACTACCTCTCCACGGGACTTC CASSSPGTTSPRDF
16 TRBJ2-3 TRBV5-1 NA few TGCGCCAGCAGCTTGTTCGGCTATAGCCCCACAGATACGCAGTATTTT CASSLFGYSPTDTQYF
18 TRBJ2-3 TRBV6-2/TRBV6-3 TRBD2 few TGTGCCAGCAGTCTGCCGCTAGCGGGGGGTCATAGCACAGATACGCAGTATTTT CASSLPLAGGHSTDTQYF
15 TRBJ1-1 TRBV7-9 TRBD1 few TGTGCCAGCAGCTTTCCGGACAGGGGGCGGACTGAAGCTTTCTTT CASSFPDRGRTEAFF
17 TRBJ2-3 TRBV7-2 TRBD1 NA TGTGCCAGCAGCCCCCGAGGGGACAGCGCTAGCACAGATACGCAGTATTTT CASSPRGDSASTDTQYF
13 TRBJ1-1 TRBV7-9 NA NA TGTGCCAGCAGCCCACCCAGGGATTGGGAGGCTTTCTTT CASSPPRDWEAFF
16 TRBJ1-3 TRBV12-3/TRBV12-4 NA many TGTGCCAGCAGTTTCTTTGCAGGCCGCTCTGGAAACACCATATATTTT CASSFFAGRSGNTIYF
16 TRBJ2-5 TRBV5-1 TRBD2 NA TGCGCCAGCAGCTTGGGCGGGACTAGCGGTGAAGAGACCCAGTACTTC CASSLGGTSGEETQYF
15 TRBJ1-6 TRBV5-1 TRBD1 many TGCGCCAGCAGCTTGGCCGGGACAGGGGATAGACCCCTCCACTTT CASSLAGTGDRPLHF
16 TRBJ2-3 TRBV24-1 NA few TGTGCCACCAGTGATTATCGGGCAGGGGACACAGATACGCAGTATTTT CATSDYRAGDTDTQYF
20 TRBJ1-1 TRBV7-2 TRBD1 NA TGTGCCAGCAGCTTACTAGGACAGGGGGCATGGAATAGCGTAAACACTGAAGCTTTCTTT CASSLLGQGAWNSVNTEAFF
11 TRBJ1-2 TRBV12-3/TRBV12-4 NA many TGTGCCAGCAGTGTTCGCTATGGCTACACCTTC CASSVRYGYTF
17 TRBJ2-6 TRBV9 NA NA TGTGCCAGCACCCCCACGGTAGCGGACTCTGGGGCCAACGTCCTGACTTTC CASTPTVADSGANVLTF
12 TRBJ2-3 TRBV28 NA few TGTGCCAGCAGTTTTCAGGGGGATACGCAGTATTTT CASSFQGDTQYF
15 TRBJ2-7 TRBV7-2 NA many TGTGCCAGCAGCTCGTCGGGACTCCCCACCTACGAGCAGTACTTC CASSSSGLPTYEQYF
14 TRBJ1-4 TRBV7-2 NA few TGTGCCAGCAGCTTAAGTGGGGGACACGAAAAACTGTTTTTT CASSLSGGHEKLFF
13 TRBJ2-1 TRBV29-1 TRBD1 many TGCAGCGTTAAACAGGGGGCCTGGGATGAGCAGTTCTTC CSVKQGAWDEQFF
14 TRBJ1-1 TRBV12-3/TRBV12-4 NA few TGTGCCAGCGCCCCTTTGGCCCAGAAGACTGAAGCTTTCTTT CASAPLAQKTEAFF
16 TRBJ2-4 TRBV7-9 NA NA TGTGCCAGCAGCTCGGACCTAACGCTAGCCAAAAACATTCAGTACTTC CASSSDLTLAKNIQYF